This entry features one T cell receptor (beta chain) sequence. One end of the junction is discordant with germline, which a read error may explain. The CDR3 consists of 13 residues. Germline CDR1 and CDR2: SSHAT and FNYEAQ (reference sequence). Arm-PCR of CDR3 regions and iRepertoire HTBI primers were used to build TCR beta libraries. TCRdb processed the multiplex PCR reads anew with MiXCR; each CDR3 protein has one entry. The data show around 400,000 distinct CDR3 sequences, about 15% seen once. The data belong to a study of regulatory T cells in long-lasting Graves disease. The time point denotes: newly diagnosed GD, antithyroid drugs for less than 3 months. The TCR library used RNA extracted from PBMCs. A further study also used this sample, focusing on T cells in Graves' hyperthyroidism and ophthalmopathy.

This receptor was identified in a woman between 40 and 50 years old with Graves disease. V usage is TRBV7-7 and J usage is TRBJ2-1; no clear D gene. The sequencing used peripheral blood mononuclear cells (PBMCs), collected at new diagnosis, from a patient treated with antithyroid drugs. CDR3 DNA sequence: TGTGCTAGCAGCTTGCGTTTGAGAGATGAGCAGTTCTTC. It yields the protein CASSLRLRDEQFF.